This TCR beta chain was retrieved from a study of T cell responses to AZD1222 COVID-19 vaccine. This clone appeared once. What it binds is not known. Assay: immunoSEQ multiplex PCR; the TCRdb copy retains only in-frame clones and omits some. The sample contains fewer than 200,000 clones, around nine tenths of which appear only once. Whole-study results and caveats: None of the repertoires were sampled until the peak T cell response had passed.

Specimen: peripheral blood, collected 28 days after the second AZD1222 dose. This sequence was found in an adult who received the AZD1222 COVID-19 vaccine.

This CDR3 reads CASSDTGRSGANVLTF. CDR3 nucleotide sequence: TGTGCCAGCAGTGACACCGGCCGCTCTGGGGCCAACGTCCTGACTTTC. The chain links TRBV6-4 to TRBJ2-6; D is undetermined. This CDR3 is 16 amino acids long. Germline assignment: CDR1 MRHNA and CDR2 SNTAGT. The germline V and J ends were trimmed by 2 bases and 0 bases, with 8 bases remaining between them.